The 9 T cell receptor beta chains listed next were all sequenced from one sample in a study of blood T cell repertoires in COVID-19. Using immunoSEQ multiplex PCR, the repertoire was profiled, and TCRdb retains in-frame clones only, with some absent. The sample consists of 250,000 or so clones, 87% of them appearing once. What was sequenced was PBMCs or T cells enriched from blood (not recorded which). These receptors all come from a woman aged 30 to 39 with acute COVID-19.

This chain uses TRBV7-2 with TRBJ2-2; D is unresolved. The V gene's germline CDR1 is SGHTA and CDR2 FQGNSA. This CDR3 is built from 14 residues. V was shortened by 0 bases and J by 2 bases, with 4 bases between the two germline ends. CDR3 loop: CASSLAINTGELFF. In nucleotides, the CDR3 is TGTGCCAGCAGCTTAGCTATTAACACCGGGGAGCTGTTTTTT. Filled out from reference TRBV7-2 and TRBJ2-2, the complete variable domain reads GAGVSQSPSNKVTEKGKDVELRCDPISGHTALYWYRQSLGQGLEFLIYFQGNSAPDKSGLPSDRFSAERTGGSVSTLTIQRTQQEDSAVYLCASSLAINTGELFFGEGSRLTVL.

This sequence joins TRBV10-3 and TRBJ2-6; tentative D call: TRBD2 (5 bases). The CDR3 runs 16 residues. Trimming took off 6 bases at V and 2 bases at J, with 14 bases between the two ends. Germline CDR1 is ENHRY and CDR2 is SYGVKD. DNA of the CDR3: TGTGCCATCAGCGACTATTCTGGAACTGGGGCCAACGTCCTGACTTTC. Translation gives CAISDYSGTGANVLTF.

Written as DNA, the CDR3 is TGTGCCAGCAGTCCGACAGGGGGCGGATATTCACCCCTCCACTTT. This sequence encodes CASSPTGGGYSPLHF. The V call is TRBV27, the J call TRBJ1-6; 10 bases align to TRBD1. The CDR3 covers 15 residues. Germline loops: CDR1 MNHEY, CDR2 SMNVEV (reference sequence). Trimming cost V 5 bases and J 8 bases; bases outside gene matches: 6.

This sequence joins TRBV18 and TRBJ1-5; unclear D gene. Trimming took off 2 bases at V and 0 bases at J, with 11 bases between the two ends. This CDR3 is built from 16 residues. The germline V gene encodes CDR1 KGHSH and CDR2 LQKENI. The CDR3 region has the DNA TGTGCCAGCTCACCAGTCAGCAGCGGTAGCAATCAGCCCCAGCATTTT. Translation: CASSPVSSGSNQPQHF.

The chain uses TRBV4-1 and TRBJ2-3; 7 positions agree with TRBD2. CDR1 and CDR2 (germline): MGHRA, YSYEKL. V dropped 0 bases and J dropped 0; count of bases not matched to a gene: 3. There are 16 residues in the CDR3. In DNA form, the CDR3 reads TGCGCCAGCAGCCAAGAGACTAGCCGTAGCACAGATACGCAGTATTTT. Protein product: CASSQETSRSTDTQYF.

The chain has TRBV30 and TRBJ1-1; 8 bases are shared with TRBD1. V lost 1 base, J lost 1 base, and 2 bases stayed unmatched. The CDR3 consists of 14 residues. Germline V gene sequence: CDR1 GTSNPN, CDR2 SVGIG (reference sequence). The CDR3 spells CAWSAGTGNTEAFF. CDR3 DNA sequence: TGTGCCTGGAGTGCCGGGACAGGGAACACTGAAGCTTTCTTT.

The chain carries TRBV10-2 and TRBJ2-7, with D possibly matching TRBD2 (6 bases). V was trimmed by 8 bases and J by 3 bases, leaving 11 bases between them. The CDR3 has 12 amino acids. Germline V gene sequence: CDR1 WSHSY, CDR2 SAAADI. CDR3 nucleotides: TGCGCCAGCCGGGACTTTCTCTACGAGCAGTACTTC. Translating gives CASRDFLYEQYF.

This sequence joins TRBV5-1 and TRBJ2-5; the match to TRBD1 covers 10 bases. The CDR3 sequence is 17 residues long. The V gene end was trimmed by 1 base and the J gene end by 5 bases; junction bases not matched to a gene: 11. Germline values: CDR1 SGHRS, CDR2 YFSETQ. In DNA, the CDR3 is TGCGCCAGCAGCTTGATCCCTCGACAGGGGGCGATGGAGACCCAGTACTTC. Its protein is CASSLIPRQGAMETQYF.

V is TRBV27 and J is TRBJ1-3; D unresolved. CDR3 length: 13 residues. V shed 6 bases and J shed 0 bases, with 6 bases lying between them. CDR1 is MNHEY, CDR2 SMNVEV, per germline (reference sequence). The CDR3 bases are TGTGCCAGCAGGGACTACTCTGGAAACACCATATATTTT. Amino acids: CASRDYSGNTIYF.